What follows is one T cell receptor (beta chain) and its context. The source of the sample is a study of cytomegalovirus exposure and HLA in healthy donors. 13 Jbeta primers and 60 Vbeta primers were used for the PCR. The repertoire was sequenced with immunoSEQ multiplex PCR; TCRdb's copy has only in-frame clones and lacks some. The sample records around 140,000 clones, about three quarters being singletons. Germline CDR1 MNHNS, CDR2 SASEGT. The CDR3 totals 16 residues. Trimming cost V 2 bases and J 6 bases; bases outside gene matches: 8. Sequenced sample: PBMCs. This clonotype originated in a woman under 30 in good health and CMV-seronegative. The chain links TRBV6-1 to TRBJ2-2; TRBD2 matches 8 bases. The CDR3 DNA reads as TGTGCCAGCAGTGAACCCTGGCGGGAGGCGTCCGGGGAGCTGTTTTTT. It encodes CASSEPWREASGELFF.